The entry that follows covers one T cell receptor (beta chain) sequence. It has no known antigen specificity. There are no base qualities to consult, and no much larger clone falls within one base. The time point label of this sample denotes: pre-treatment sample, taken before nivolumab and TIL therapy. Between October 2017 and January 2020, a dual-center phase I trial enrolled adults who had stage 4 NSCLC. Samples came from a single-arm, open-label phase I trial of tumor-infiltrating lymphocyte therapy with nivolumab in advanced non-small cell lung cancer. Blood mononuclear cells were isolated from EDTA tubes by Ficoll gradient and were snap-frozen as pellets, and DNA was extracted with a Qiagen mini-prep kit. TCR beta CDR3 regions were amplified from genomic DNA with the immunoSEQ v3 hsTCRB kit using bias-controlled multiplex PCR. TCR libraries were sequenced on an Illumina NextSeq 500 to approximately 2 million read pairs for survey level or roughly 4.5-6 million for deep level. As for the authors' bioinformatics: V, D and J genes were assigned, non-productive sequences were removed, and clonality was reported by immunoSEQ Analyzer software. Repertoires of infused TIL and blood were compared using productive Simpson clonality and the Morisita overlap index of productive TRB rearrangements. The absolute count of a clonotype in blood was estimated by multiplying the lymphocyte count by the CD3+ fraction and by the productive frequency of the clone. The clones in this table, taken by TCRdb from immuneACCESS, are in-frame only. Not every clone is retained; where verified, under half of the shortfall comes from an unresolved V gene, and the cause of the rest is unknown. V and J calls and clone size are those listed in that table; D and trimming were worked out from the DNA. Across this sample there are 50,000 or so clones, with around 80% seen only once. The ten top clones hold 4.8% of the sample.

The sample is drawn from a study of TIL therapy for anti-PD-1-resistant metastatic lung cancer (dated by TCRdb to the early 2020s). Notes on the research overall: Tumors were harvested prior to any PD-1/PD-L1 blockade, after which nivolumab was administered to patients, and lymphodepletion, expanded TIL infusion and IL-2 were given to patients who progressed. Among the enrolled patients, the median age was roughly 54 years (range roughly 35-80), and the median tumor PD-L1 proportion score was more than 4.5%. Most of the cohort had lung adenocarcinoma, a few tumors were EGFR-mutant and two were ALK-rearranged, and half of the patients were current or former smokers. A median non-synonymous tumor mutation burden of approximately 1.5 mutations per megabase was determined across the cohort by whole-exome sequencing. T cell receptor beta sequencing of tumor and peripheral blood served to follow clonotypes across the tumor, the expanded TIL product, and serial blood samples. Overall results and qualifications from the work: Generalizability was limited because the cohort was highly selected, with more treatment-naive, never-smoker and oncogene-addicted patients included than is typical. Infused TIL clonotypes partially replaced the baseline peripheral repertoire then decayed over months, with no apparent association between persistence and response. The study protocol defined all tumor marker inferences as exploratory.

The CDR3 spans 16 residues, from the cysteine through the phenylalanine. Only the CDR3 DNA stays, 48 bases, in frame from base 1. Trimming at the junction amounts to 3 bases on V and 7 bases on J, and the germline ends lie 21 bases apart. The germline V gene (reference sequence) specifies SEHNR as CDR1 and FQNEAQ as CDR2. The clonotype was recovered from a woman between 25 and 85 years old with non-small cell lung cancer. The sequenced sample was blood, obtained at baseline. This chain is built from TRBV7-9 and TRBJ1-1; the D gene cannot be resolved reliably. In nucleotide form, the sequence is TGTGCCAGCAGCTTTACTCATTCCCTCGGCCGGGGTGAAGCTTTCTTT. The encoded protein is CASSFTHSLGRGEAFF.